This is a list of T cell receptor beta chains from one sample in a study of cytotoxic CD8 clonotypes in ibrutinib-treated CLL. Sequenced by immunoSEQ multiplex PCR; TCRdb stores in-frame clones only, minus some. This table holds some 43,000 clones, under 75% found once. This material consisted of PBMCs, taken after 12 months of ibrutinib treatment. Receptors were obtained from a human donor with chronic lymphocytic leukemia. Each CDR3 is given with its conserved first and last residue. D genes are given only for firm matches. Rows give clone size only sometimes, using once, few, many, or a class for an expanded clone.

V gene,J gene,clone size,D gene,CDR3 protein,CDR3 DNA
TRBV4-1,TRBJ1-3,.,.,CASAPNSGNTIYF,TGCGCCAGCGCGCCGAACTCTGGAAACACCATATATTTT
TRBV6-1,TRBJ1-2,.,TRBD1,CASSEGGGAFDGYTF,TGTGCCAGCAGTGAAGGAGGGGGCGCTTTTGATGGCTACACCTTC
TRBV10-3,TRBJ2-7,.,.,CATQDRALSYEQYF,TGTGCCACCCAGGACAGAGCCCTCTCCTACGAGCAGTACTTC
TRBV15,TRBJ1-5,.,.,CATSSPSGAHQPQHF,TGTGCCACCAGCAGTCCATCTGGGGCACATCAGCCCCAGCATTTT
TRBV9,TRBJ2-7,once,.,CASSGGAGEQYF,TGTGCCAGCAGCGGGGGGGCTGGCGAGCAGTACTTC
TRBV7-2,TRBJ1-5,.,.,CASSLFARQPQHF,TGTGCCAGCAGCTTATTTGCGCGTCAGCCCCAGCATTTT
TRBV5-1,TRBJ2-1,.,TRBD2,CASERGGYSYNEQFF,TGCGCCAGCGAGCGGGGGGGCTACTCCTACAATGAGCAGTTCTTC
TRBV7-9,TRBJ2-4,.,.,CASSLDFGNIQYF,TGTGCCAGCAGCTTAGACTTTGGGAACATTCAGTACTTC
TRBV2,TRBJ2-7,.,.,CASSVRSGSYEQYF,TGTGCCAGCAGTGTACGATCAGGTTCCTACGAGCAGTACTTC
TRBV19,TRBJ1-4,.,.,CARTTEGCNQKLFF,TGTGCCAGGACGACAGAGGGGTGTAATCAAAAACTGTTTTTT
TRBV7-6,TRBJ1-6,few,.,CASSPDRYNSPLHF,TGTGCCAGCAGTCCGGACAGATATAATTCACCCCTCCACTTT
TRBV6-5,TRBJ1-3,.,.,CASNYSPGPLRYTIYF,TGTGCCAGCAATTACTCTCCGGGACCCCTCAGGTACACCATATATTTT
TRBV29-1,TRBJ2-5,.,.,CSVARIGETQYF,TGCAGCGTCGCACGTATAGGGGAGACCCAGTACTTC
TRBV6-6,TRBJ1-2,.,.,CASSYEGTYRYTF,TGTGCCAGCAGTTACGAGGGGACGTATCGCTACACCTTC
TRBV6-5,TRBJ1-4,few,TRBD1,CASSYGDSEKLFF,TGTGCCAGCAGTTACGGGGACAGCGAAAAACTGTTTTTT
TRBV4-1,TRBJ2-7,.,.,CASSSAAGERYEQYF,TGCGCCAGCAGCAGTGCGGCAGGGGAAAGGTACGAGCAGTACTTC
TRBV18,TRBJ1-5,.,.,CASSLTDSNQPQHF,TGTGCCAGCTCACTTACAGATAGCAATCAGCCCCAGCATTTT
TRBV10-2,TRBJ2-7,few,TRBD2,CANPRPLAGRIEQYF,TGCGCCAACCCTCGACCCCTAGCGGGGAGGATCGAGCAGTACTTC
TRBV11-1,TRBJ2-3,once,.,CASSPRTGTDTQYF,TGTGCCAGCAGCCCCCGGACAGGCACAGATACGCAGTATTTT
TRBV5-1,TRBJ1-4,once,.,CASSRSVTGTGPVEKLFF,TGCGCCAGCAGCAGATCAGTTACGGGCACAGGGCCGGTTGAAAAACTGTTTTTT
TRBV5-1,TRBJ2-3,.,TRBD2,CASSYKTSGGARDTQYF,TGCGCCAGCAGCTACAAGACTAGCGGGGGGGCCAGGGATACGCAGTATTTT
TRBV7-9,TRBJ2-5,.,.,CASSLGLQGYTQETQYF,TGTGCCAGCAGCTTAGGGTTACAGGGTTACACCCAAGAGACCCAGTACTTC
TRBV7-2,TRBJ1-2,.,.,CASRPTGFGYTF,TGTGCCAGCAGACCCACAGGGTTTGGCTACACCTTC
TRBV7-3,TRBJ2-6,.,.,CASSSRRSGYSGANVLTF,TGTGCCAGCAGCTCCCGGCGGAGTGGTTACTCAGGGGCCAACGTCCTGACTTTC
TRBV28,TRBJ1-6,.,TRBD1,CASSLGQGHSPLHF,TGTGCCAGCAGTCTAGGACAGGGGCATTCACCCCTCCACTTT
TRBV19,TRBJ2-3,few,.,CASSIGSGRTDTQYF,TGTGCCAGTAGTATTGGTAGCGGACGCACAGATACGCAGTATTTT